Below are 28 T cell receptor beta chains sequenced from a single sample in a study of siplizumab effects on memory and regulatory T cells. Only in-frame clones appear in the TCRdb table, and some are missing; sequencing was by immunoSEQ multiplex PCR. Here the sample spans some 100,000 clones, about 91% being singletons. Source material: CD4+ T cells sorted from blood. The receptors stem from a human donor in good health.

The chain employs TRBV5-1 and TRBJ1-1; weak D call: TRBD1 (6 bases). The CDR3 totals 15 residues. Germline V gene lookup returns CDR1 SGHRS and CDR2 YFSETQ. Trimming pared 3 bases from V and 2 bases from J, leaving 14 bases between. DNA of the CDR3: TGCGCCAGCAGCTCGGGACAACTAATCAACACTGAAGCTTTCTTT. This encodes CASSSGQLINTEAFF.

This CDR3 reads CASSPGGPSEKLFF. In DNA, the CDR3 is TGTGCCAGCAGCCCCGGAGGGCCCAGTGAAAAACTGTTTTTT. This sequence joins TRBV7-9 and TRBJ1-4; no firm D call. With 5 bases removed from V and 7 bases from J, the gap between germline ends came to 14 bases. The CDR3 runs to 14 residues. Germline loops: CDR1 SEHNR, CDR2 FQNEAQ (reference sequence).

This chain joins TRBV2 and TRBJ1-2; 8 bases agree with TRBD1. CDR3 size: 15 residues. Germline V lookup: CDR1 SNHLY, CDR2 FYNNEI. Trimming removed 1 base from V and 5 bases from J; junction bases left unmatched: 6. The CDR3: CASSEDRGGGYGYTF. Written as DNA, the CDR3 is TGTGCCAGCAGTGAAGACAGGGGGGGAGGGTATGGCTACACCTTC. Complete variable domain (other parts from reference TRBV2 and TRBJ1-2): EPEVTQTPSHQVTQMGQEVILRCVPISNHLYFYWYRQILGQKVEFLVSFYNNEISEKSEIFDDQFSVERPDGSNFTLKIRSTKLEDSAMYFCASSEDRGGGYGYTFGSGTRLTVV.

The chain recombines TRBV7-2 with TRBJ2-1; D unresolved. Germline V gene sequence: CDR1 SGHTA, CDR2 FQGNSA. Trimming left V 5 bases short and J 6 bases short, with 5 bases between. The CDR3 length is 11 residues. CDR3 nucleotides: TGTGCCAGCAGCCCCATCAATGAGCAGTTCTTC. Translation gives CASSPINEQFF.

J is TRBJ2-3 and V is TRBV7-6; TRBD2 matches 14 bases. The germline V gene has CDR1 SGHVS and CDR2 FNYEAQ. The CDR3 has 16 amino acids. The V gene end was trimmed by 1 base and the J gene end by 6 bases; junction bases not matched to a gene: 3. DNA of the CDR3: TGTGCCAGCAGCTTAGGACTAGCGGGGGGGCGGGATACGCAGTATTTT. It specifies CASSLGLAGGRDTQYF. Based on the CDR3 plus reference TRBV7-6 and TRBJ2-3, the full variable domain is GAGVSQSPRYKVTKRGQDVALRCDPISGHVSLYWYRQALGQGPEFLTYFNYEAQQDKSGLPNDRFSAERPEGSISTLTIQRTEQRDSAMYRCASSLGLAGGRDTQYFGPGTRLTVL.

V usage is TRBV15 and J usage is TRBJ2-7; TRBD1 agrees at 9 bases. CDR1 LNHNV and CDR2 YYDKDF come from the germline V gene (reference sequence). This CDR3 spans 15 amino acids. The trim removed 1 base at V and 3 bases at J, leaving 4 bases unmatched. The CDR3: CATSRGKDRGYEQYF. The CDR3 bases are TGTGCCACCAGCAGAGGGAAGGACAGGGGCTACGAGCAGTACTTC.

The CDR3 is CASSFGDNEQFF. The CDR3 DNA follows: TGTGCCAGCAGCTTTGGAGACAATGAGCAGTTCTTC. V gene TRBV7-3 combines with J gene TRBJ2-1; D is unclear. The germline CDR1 and CDR2 sequences are SGHTA and FQGTGA. V gave up 3 bases and J gave up 5 bases, with 5 bases separating them. The CDR3 is 12 amino acids.

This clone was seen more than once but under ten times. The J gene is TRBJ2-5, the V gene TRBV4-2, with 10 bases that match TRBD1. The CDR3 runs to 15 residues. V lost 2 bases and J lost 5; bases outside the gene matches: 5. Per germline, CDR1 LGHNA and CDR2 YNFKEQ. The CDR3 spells CASSQRGQGDETQYF. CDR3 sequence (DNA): TGTGCCAGCAGCCAACGTGGACAGGGGGACGAGACCCAGTACTTC.

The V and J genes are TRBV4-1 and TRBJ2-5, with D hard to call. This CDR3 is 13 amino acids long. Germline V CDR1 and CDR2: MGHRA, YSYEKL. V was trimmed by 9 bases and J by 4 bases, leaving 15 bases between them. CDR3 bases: TGCGCCAGTTCTTCCGTAGTAAGAGAGACCCAGTACTTC. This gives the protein CASSSVVRETQYF.

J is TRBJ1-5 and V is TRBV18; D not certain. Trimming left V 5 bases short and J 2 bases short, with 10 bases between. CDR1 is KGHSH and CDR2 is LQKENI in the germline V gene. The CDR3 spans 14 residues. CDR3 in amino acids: CASSDGLGNQPQHF. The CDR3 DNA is TGTGCCAGCTCAGACGGGTTAGGCAATCAGCCCCAGCATTTT.

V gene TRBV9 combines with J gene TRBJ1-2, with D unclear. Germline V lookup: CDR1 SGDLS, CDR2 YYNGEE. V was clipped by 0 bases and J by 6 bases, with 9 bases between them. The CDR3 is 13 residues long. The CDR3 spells CASSVDGGNGYTF. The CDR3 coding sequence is TGTGCCAGCAGCGTAGATGGAGGGAATGGCTACACCTTC.

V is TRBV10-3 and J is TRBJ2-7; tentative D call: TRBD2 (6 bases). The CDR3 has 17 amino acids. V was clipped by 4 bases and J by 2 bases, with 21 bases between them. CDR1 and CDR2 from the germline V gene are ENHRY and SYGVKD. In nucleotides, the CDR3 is TGTGCCATCAGTGGCGGCGGGGTGGGTCCGCGCCCCTACGAGCAGTACTTC. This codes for CAISGGGVGPRPYEQYF.

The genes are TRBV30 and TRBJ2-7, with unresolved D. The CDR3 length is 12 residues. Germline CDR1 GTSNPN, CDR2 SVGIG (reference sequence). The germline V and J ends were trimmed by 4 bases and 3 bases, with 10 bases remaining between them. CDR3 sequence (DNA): TGTGCCTGGATACAAGACAACTACGAGCAGTACTTC. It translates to CAWIQDNYEQYF.

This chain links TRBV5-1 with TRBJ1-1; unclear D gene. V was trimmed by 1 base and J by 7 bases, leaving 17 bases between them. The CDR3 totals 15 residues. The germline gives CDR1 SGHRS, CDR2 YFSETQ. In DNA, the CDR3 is TGCGCCAGCAGCTTGAGTACAGAGCCTATTCATGAAGCTTTCTTT. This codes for CASSLSTEPIHEAFF.

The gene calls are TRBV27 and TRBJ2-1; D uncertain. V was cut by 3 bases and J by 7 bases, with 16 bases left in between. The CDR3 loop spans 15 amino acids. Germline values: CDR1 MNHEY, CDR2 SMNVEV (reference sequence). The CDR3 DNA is TGTGCCAGCAGTTTGTCGCCCGCAGGAAAAAATGAGCAGTTCTTC. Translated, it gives CASSLSPAGKNEQFF.

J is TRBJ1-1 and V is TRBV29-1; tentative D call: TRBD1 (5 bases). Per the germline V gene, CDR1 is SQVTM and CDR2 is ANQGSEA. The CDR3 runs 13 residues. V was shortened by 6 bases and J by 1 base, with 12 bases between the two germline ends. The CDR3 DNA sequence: TGCAGCGTCTCTGGACAAGGGAACACTGAAGCTTTCTTT. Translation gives CSVSGQGNTEAFF.

In DNA form, the CDR3 reads TGTGCCAGCAGACTAGCGGGGACCAGAACAGATACGCAGTATTTT. Encoded protein: CASRLAGTRTDTQYF. The V gene is TRBV27, the J gene TRBJ2-3; 10 nucleotides line up with TRBD2. Germline CDR1 reads MNHEY; CDR2 reads SMNVEV (reference sequence). The CDR3 covers 15 residues. The V gene end was trimmed by 6 bases and the J gene end by 3 bases; junction bases not matched to a gene: 6.

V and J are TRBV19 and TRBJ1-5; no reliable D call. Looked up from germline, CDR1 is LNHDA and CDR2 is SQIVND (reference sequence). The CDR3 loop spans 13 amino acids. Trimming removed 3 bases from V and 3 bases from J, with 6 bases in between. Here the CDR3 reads CASSIGVNQPQHF. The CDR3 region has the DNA TGTGCCAGTAGTATCGGGGTCAATCAGCCCCAGCATTTT.

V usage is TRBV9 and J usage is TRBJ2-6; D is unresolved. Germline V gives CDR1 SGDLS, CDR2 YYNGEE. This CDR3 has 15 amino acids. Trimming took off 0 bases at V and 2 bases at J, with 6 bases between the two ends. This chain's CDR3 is CASSVALTGANVLTF. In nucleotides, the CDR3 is TGTGCCAGCAGCGTAGCCTTAACTGGGGCCAACGTCCTGACTTTC.

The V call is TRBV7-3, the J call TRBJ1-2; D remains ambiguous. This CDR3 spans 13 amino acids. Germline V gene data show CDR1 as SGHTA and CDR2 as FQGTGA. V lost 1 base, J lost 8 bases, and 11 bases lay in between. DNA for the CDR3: TGTGCCAGCAGCTTAATCGGGGTTGGAGGCTACACCTTC. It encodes CASSLIGVGGYTF.

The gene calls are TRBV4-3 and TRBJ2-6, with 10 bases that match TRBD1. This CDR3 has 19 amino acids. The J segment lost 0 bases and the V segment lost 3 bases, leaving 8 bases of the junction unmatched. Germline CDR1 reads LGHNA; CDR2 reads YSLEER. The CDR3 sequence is CASSQDGQGVLSGANVLTF. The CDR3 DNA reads TGCGCCAGCAGCCAGGACGGACAGGGGGTTCTCTCTGGGGCCAACGTCCTGACTTTC.

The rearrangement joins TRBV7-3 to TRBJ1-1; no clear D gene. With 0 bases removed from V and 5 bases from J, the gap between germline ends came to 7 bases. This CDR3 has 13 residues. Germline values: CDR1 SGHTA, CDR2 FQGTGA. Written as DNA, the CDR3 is TGTGCCAGCAGCTTAACTCCGGGGACTGAAGCTTTCTTT. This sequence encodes CASSLTPGTEAFF.

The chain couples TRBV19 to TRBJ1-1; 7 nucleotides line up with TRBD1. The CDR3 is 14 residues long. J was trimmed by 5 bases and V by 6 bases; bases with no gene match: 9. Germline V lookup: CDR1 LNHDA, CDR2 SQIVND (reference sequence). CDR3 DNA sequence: TGTGCCAGTAGCCCAGGGGGAAAGTCGACTGAAGCTTTCTTT. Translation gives CASSPGGKSTEAFF.

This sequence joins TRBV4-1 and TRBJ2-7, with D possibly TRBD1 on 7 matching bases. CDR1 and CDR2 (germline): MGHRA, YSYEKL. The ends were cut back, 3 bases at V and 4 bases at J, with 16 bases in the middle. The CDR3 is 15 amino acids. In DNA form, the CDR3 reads TGCGCCAGCAGCCACCCCGAGACAGGGAGGTACGAGCAGTACTTC. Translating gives CASSHPETGRYEQYF.

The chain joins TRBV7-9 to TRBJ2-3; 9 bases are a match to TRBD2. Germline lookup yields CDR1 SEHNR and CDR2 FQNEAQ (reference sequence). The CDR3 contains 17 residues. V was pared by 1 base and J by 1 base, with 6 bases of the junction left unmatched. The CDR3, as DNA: TGTGCCAGCAGCTTAGTTCCTAGCGGGGTACGCACAGATACGCAGTATTTT. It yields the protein CASSLVPSGVRTDTQYF.

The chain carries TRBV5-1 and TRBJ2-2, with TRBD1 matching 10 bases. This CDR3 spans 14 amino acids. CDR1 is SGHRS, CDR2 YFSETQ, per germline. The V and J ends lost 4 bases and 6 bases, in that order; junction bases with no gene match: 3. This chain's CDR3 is CASSTGTGAGELFF. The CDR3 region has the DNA TGCGCCAGCAGCACTGGGACAGGGGCCGGGGAGCTGTTTTTT.

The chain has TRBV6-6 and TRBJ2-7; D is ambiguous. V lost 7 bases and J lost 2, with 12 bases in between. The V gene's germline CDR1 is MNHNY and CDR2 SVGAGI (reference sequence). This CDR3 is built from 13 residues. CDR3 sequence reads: CASTKGRTYEQYF. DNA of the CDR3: TGTGCCAGCACTAAAGGCAGAACCTACGAGCAGTACTTC.

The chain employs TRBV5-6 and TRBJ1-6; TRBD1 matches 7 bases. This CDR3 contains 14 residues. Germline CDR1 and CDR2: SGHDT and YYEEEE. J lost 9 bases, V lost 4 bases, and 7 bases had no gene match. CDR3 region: CASSENRGVSPLHF. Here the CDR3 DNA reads TGTGCCAGCAGCGAGAACAGGGGTGTTTCACCCCTCCACTTT. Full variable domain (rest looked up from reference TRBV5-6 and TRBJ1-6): DAGVTQSPTHLIKTRGQQVTLRCSPKSGHDTVSWYQQALGQGPQFIFQYYEEEERQRGNFPDRFSGHQFPNYSSELNVNALLLGDSALYLCASSENRGVSPLHFGNGTRLTVT.